This TCR beta chain came from a study of blood T cells in healthy people across ages. Study-level results: Those diversity estimates obtained from one million T cells were thought to be underestimates.

V was cut by 1 base and J by 0 bases, with 10 bases left in between. The CDR3 sequence is 17 residues long. Per the germline V gene, CDR1 is KGHSH and CDR2 is LQKENI. Primed by a sample-barcoded 5' primer and a J-beta primer mix, a second PCR proceeded for about 7 to 11 cycles. Each of the cDNA molecules was tagged by a template-switch adaptor with 12 random nucleotides. A single record per CDR3 protein comes from TCRdb applying MiXCR to the 5' RACE reads. Of about 1.4 million distinct CDR3 sequences listed, 55% to 75% are singletons. On this clonotype: The target antigen is unknown.

Material: blood. V usage is TRBV18 and J usage is TRBJ1-6; weak D call: TRBD1 (6 bases). This receptor was identified in a man aged 18 to 30 in good health. The CDR3: CASSPQQGGSYNSPLHF. CDR3 DNA sequence: TGTGCCAGCTCACCACAACAGGGTGGCTCCTATAATTCACCCCTCCACTTT.